This record looks at one TCR beta chain sequence and its context. In the authors' workflow: Amplified reference gene primers provided the basis for estimating nucleated cell counts. Assay used: immunoSEQ multiplex PCR; TCRdb lists only in-frame clones, some missing. For V, J and clone size, that table is used; D and trimming come from the DNA. The sample consists of about 180,000 clones, approximately 86% of them appearing once. Germline V gives CDR1 SQVTM, CDR2 ANQGSEA. V was clipped by 1 base and J by 0 bases, with 7 bases between them. CDR3 size: 13 residues. The entry originates in a study of blood T cell repertoires in COVID-19.

This chain joins TRBV29-1 and TRBJ2-7, with a possible D match to TRBD2 (5 bases). The receptor comes from a woman in her fifties or sixties with acute or convalescent COVID-19. The sequencing input was peripheral blood. The DNA for the CDR3 is TGCAGCGTTGAAGTGGACTTCTCCTACGAGCAGTACTTC. Translated: CSVEVDFSYEQYF.